The sample holds a few counts of the clone carrying this T cell receptor (beta chain). This record comes from a study of blood T cells in healthy people across ages. Study summary: There was about one barcoded beta molecule captured by template switching per two T cells.

The authors ran a second PCR of 7 to 11 cycles using a sample-barcoded 5' primer and a J-beta primer mix. TCRdb independently ran MiXCR on the 5' RACE reads; one entry per CDR3 protein. The sample consists of 1.5 million or so distinct CDR3 sequences, approximately 38% of them appearing once. After removal of 7 bases from V and 3 bases from J, the junction contained 6 bases not matched to a gene. The CDR3 has 13 amino acids. Germline assignment: CDR1 SQVTM and CDR2 ANQGSEA. Donors ranged from roughly 6 to 90 years old and were healthy Caucasians in Russia. The sample consisted of blood. The sequence was collected from a woman aged 18-29 years in good health. The chain carries TRBV29-1 and TRBJ2-7; TRBD2 matches at 10 bases. CDR3 nucleotides: TGCAGCGCTGGACTAGCGGAGAACTACGAGCAGTACTTC. It translates to CSAGLAENYEQYF.